This T cell receptor beta chain was identified during a study of T-cell reconstitution after alpha-beta-depleted transplantation in children. There are 15 residues in the CDR3. Germline-derived CDR1 and CDR2 are KGHSH and LQKENI. V lost 4 bases and J lost 0; bases outside the gene matches: 5. A library of TCRbeta sequences, prepared with unique molecular identifiers, was generated. A single record per CDR3 protein comes from TCRdb applying MiXCR to the PCR reads. Here the sample spans about 640,000 distinct CDR3 sequences, 16% being singletons. V usage is TRBV18 and J usage is TRBJ1-1; 7 nucleotides agree with TRBD1. The TCR was taken from a human donor who donated a stem cell graft to a child with acute myeloid leukemia. Sequenced here: PBMCs from the stem cell graft donor, sampled from the stem cell graft. The CDR3 here is CASSLGQALNTEAFF. In DNA form, the CDR3 reads TGTGCCAGCTCACTAGGACAGGCGCTGAACACTGAAGCTTTCTTT.